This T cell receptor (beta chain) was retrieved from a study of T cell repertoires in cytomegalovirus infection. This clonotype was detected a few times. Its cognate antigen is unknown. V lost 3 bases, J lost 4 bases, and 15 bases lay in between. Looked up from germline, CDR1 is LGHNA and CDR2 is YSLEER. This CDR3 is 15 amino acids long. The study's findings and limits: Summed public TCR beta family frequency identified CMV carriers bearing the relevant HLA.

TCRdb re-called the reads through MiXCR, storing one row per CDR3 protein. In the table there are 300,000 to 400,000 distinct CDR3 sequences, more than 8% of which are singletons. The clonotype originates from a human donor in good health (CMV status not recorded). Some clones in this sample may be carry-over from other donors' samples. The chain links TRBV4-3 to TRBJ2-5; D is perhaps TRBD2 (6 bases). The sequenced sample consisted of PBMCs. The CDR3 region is CASSHSHSGGETQYF. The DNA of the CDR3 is TGCGCCAGCAGCCACTCCCATAGCGGCGGAGAGACCCAGTACTTC.